A single sample is the source of the 20 T cell receptor beta chains below, sequenced in a study of T cell changes during pregnancy in multiple sclerosis. Clones were read by immunoSEQ multiplex PCR, and TCRdb kept only the in-frame ones, dropping some. The sample shows 40,000 to 55,000 clones, 90% of them seen only once. The input for sequencing was peripheral blood, taken in the first trimester of pregnancy. The receptor set was obtained from a female donor in good health, enrolled as a control in a pregnancy study.

This rearrangement joins TRBV4-3 to TRBJ2-3; possibly TRBD2 for D (5 bases). The CDR3 is made up of 16 amino acids. The germline V and J ends were trimmed by 5 bases and 1 base, with 16 bases remaining between them. The germline V gene encodes CDR1 LGHNA and CDR2 YSLEER. The CDR3 DNA sequence: TGCGCCAGCAGCGCAGCCCCCTTGCGGGGCACAGATACGCAGTATTTT. Protein sequence: CASSAAPLRGTDTQYF.

This clone was seen only once. V usage is TRBV7-2 and J usage is TRBJ2-5; no reliable D call. CDR3 length: 11 amino acids. CDR1 and CDR2 (germline): SGHTA, FQGNSA. V lost 5 bases to trimming and J lost 3 bases, with 4 bases between them. The CDR3 region is CASSPKETQYF. For the CDR3, the DNA is TGTGCCAGCAGCCCTAAAGAGACCCAGTACTTC. The variable domain in full, completed from reference TRBV7-2 and TRBJ2-5, reads GAGVSQSPSNKVTEKGKDVELRCDPISGHTALYWYRQSLGQGLEFLIYFQGNSAPDKSGLPSDRFSAERTGGSVSTLTIQRTQQEDSAVYLCASSPKETQYFGPGTRLLVL.

The V and J genes are TRBV2 and TRBJ1-2; no reliable D call. The length of the CDR3 is 14 residues. Germline V gives CDR1 SNHLY, CDR2 FYNNEI. Trimming took off 2 bases at V and 5 bases at J, with 12 bases between the two ends. The CDR3 is CASSEIAIEYGYTF. In DNA form, the CDR3 reads TGTGCCAGCAGTGAAATCGCGATAGAGTATGGCTACACCTTC.

In this sample, this clone turned up once. The chain has TRBV5-1 and TRBJ2-1; 7 nucleotides match TRBD1. CDR3 size: 15 residues. Germline CDR1 SGHRS, CDR2 YFSETQ. Trimming cost V 3 bases and J 2 bases; bases outside gene matches: 5. DNA of the CDR3: TGCGCCAGCAGCTCTGACAGGGAGACCTACAATGAGCAGTTCTTC. This codes for CASSSDRETYNEQFF.

The chain links TRBV27 to TRBJ2-4; 7 bases map to TRBD2. The CDR3 runs 16 residues. V was pared by 2 bases and J by 0 bases, with 4 bases of the junction left unmatched. Germline CDR1 is MNHEY and CDR2 is SMNVEV (reference sequence). The CDR3 bases are TGTGCCAGCAGTTTAGCTGGGACTAAAGCCAAAAACATTCAGTACTTC. It is translated as CASSLAGTKAKNIQYF.

This chain uses TRBV7-3 with TRBJ2-5; 11 nucleotides align to TRBD2. There are 16 residues in the CDR3. CDR1 is SGHTA and CDR2 is FQGTGA in the germline V gene. With V trimmed by 1 base and J by 2 bases, 3 bases remained unmatched. The CDR3 DNA reads as TGTGCCAGCAGCTTAATCCTAGCGGGGGGACAAGAGACCCAGTACTTC. It codes for CASSLILAGGQETQYF.

This clone was counted between two and nine times. The chain joins TRBV7-9 to TRBJ1-5; D is unresolved. Trimming left V 2 bases short and J 2 bases short, with 13 bases between. The CDR3 has 16 residues. Germline CDR1 SEHNR, CDR2 FQNEAQ (reference sequence). CDR3 loop: CASSLYAGSGNQPQHF. CDR3 nucleotides: TGTGCCAGCAGCTTATACGCGGGGTCTGGCAATCAGCCCCAGCATTTT. Full variable domain (remainder filled in from reference TRBV7-9 and TRBJ1-5): DTGVSQNPRHKITKRGQNVTFRCDPISEHNRLYWYRQTLGQGPEFLTYFQNEAQLEKSRLLSDRFSAERPKGSFSTLEIQRTEQGDSAMYLCASSLYAGSGNQPQHFGDGTRLSIL.

CDR3 sequence (DNA): TGTGCCAGCAGCCCATGGACTAGCGGGAGGGTCGATGAGCAGTTCTTC. Residues: CASSPWTSGRVDEQFF. The J gene is TRBJ2-1, the V gene TRBV7-9; 15 bases map to TRBD2. With 5 bases clipped from V and 8 bases from J, the junction kept 7 bases outside the gene matches. Per germline, CDR1 SEHNR and CDR2 FQNEAQ (reference sequence). The CDR3 has 16 amino acids.

V and J are TRBV4-3 and TRBJ2-7; 9 nucleotides line up with TRBD1. Germline V gene sequence: CDR1 LGHNA, CDR2 YSLEER. V was pared by 1 base and J by 7 bases, with 5 bases of the junction left unmatched. The CDR3 is 14 amino acids. CDR3 sequence (DNA): TGCGCCAGCAGCCAAGTACAGGGGGCGGTTGAGCAGTACTTC. This gives the protein CASSQVQGAVEQYF.

The rearrangement uses TRBV23-1 and TRBJ1-2; TRBD1 might be the D (5 bases). TRBV23-1 is flagged as an ORF with uncertain function. The V gene lost 0 bases and the J gene lost 2 bases, with 13 bases spanning the gap. The CDR3 loop spans 16 amino acids. The DNA for the CDR3 is TGCGCCAGCAGTCAATCTGGGGGGATGGGGAACTATGGCTACACCTTC. Translating it yields CASSQSGGMGNYGYTF.

CDR3 sequence: CASSFGGGNTEAFF. As DNA, the CDR3 is TGTGCCAGCAGCTTTGGGGGGGGGAACACTGAAGCTTTCTTT. This sequence joins TRBV5-6 and TRBJ1-1; TRBD1 is a possible D gene (5 bases). Germline V gives CDR1 SGHDT, CDR2 YYEEEE. V was clipped by 2 bases and J by 1 base, with 9 bases between them. This CDR3 comprises 14 residues.

V usage is TRBV11-3 and J usage is TRBJ2-3, with D maybe TRBD2 (6 bases). V was cut by 8 bases and J by 8 bases, with 11 bases left in between. The germline gives CDR1 SGHNT, CDR2 YENEEA. This CDR3 contains 11 residues. CDR3 loop: CASSAEGTQYF. CDR3 bases: TGTGCCAGCTCAGCGGAGGGTACGCAGTATTTT.

This chain's CDR3 is CASSPQGFNNQPQHF. CDR3 sequence (DNA): TGTGCCAGCAGTCCACAGGGGTTTAACAATCAGCCCCAGCATTTT. The rearrangement links TRBV9 to TRBJ1-5; 7 positions agree with TRBD1. CDR1 SGDLS and CDR2 YYNGEE come from the germline V gene. The CDR3 is made up of 15 amino acids. Losses at the gene ends were 5 bases for V and 3 bases for J; bases not matched to a gene: 8.

The chain is built from TRBV6-5 and TRBJ2-7; D is perhaps TRBD1 (6 bases). The CDR3 is 14 residues long. Germline lookup yields CDR1 MNHEY and CDR2 SVGAGI. Between the trimmed V and J ends, which lost 6 bases and 3 bases, there was a span of 15 bases. CDR3 in DNA: TGTGCCAGCAGCAACGGACAGATTTACTACGAGCAGTACTTC. Translated: CASSNGQIYYEQYF.

This clone was picked up one time. The chain recombines TRBV5-1 with TRBJ1-1, with 12 bases fitting TRBD1. The J segment lost 6 bases and the V segment lost 0 bases, leaving 6 bases of the junction unmatched. This CDR3 is 16 amino acids long. Germline V gives CDR1 SGHRS, CDR2 YFSETQ. CDR3 DNA sequence: TGCGCCAGCAGCTTGGGGCTCGGGACAGGGGGCTCTGAAGCTTTCTTT. Its protein product is CASSLGLGTGGSEAFF.

The chain has TRBV6-5 and TRBJ2-7; D is possibly TRBD2 (6 bases). V was pared by 2 bases and J by 6 bases, with 17 bases between. This CDR3 spans 15 amino acids. The germline V gene has CDR1 MNHEY and CDR2 SVGAGI. CDR3 in DNA: TGTGCCAGCAGTTACGGGGCCGAGGGCGGGGTCGAGCAGTACTTC. The encoded protein is CASSYGAEGGVEQYF.

V gene TRBV29-1 combines with J gene TRBJ2-7; 14 bases map to TRBD2. CDR1 is SQVTM, CDR2 ANQGSEA, per germline. This CDR3 has 16 residues. V was clipped by 7 bases and J by 7 bases; unmatched bases: 15. The CDR3 nucleotides read TGCAGCGCTCCGACTAGCGGGAGGGCCCTATCCTGGGAGCAGTACTTC. This gives the protein CSAPTSGRALSWEQYF.

This rearrangement joins TRBV27 to TRBJ1-6, with unresolved D. The CDR3 length is 13 residues. Per the germline V gene, CDR1 is MNHEY and CDR2 is SMNVEV (reference sequence). V was shortened by 6 bases and J by 2 bases, with 5 bases between the two germline ends. The CDR3 protein is CASRLTYNSPLHF. The CDR3 DNA is TGTGCCAGCAGACTTACCTATAATTCACCCCTCCACTTT.

The chain links TRBV18 to TRBJ2-3; D remains unclear. V was trimmed by 3 bases and J by 0 bases, leaving 16 bases between them. The length of the CDR3 is 17 residues. The germline V gene has CDR1 KGHSH and CDR2 LQKENI. As DNA, the CDR3 is TGTGCCAGCTCACCGACCTCTCGAGCGCGAAGCACAGATACGCAGTATTTT. This codes for CASSPTSRARSTDTQYF.

The chain joins TRBV7-2 to TRBJ2-7; the D gene is possibly TRBD2 (5 bases). The CDR3 contains 13 residues. Germline values: CDR1 SGHTA, CDR2 FQGNSA. Trimming cost V 2 bases and J 6 bases, with 11 bases left between them. In DNA form, the CDR3 reads TGTGCCAGCAGCTTATTATCTAGCTCCGAGCAGTACTTC. Its translation: CASSLLSSSEQYF.